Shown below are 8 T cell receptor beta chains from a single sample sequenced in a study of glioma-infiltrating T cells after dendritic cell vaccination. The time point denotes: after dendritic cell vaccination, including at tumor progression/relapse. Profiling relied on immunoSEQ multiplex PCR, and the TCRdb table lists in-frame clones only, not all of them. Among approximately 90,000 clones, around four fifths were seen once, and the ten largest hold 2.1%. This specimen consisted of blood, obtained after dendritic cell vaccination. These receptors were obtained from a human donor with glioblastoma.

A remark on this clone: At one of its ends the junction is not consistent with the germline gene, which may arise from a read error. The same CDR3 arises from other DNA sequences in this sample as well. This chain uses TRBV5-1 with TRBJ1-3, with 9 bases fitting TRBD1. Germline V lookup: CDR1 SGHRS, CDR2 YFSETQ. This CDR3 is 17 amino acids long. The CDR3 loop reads CASSLVGTGSTGNTIYF. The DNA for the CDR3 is TGCGCCAGCAGCTTGGTGGGGACAGGGAGTACTGGGAACACCATATATTTT.

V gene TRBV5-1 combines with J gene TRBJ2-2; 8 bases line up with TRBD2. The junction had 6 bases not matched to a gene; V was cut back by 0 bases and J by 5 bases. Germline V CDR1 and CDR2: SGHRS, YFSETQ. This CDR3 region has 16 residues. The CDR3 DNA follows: TGCGCCAGCAGCTTGGAAGCGGGAGTACGAACCGGGGAGCTGTTTTTT. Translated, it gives CASSLEAGVRTGELFF.

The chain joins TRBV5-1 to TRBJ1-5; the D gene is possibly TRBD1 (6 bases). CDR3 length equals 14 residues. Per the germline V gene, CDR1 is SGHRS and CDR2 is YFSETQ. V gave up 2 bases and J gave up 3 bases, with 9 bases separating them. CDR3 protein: CASSLGTINQPQHF. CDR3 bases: TGCGCCAGCAGCTTAGGGACAATCAATCAGCCCCAGCATTTT.

The CDR3 spells CASSLGGLAGANEQFF. The CDR3 nucleotides are TGTGCCAGCAGCTTAGGGGGACTAGCGGGGGCGAATGAGCAGTTCTTC. The rearrangement links TRBV11-2 to TRBJ2-1; TRBD2 matches at 14 bases. The CDR3 is 16 amino acids. Germline V gives CDR1 SGHAT, CDR2 FQNNGV. The V gene end was trimmed by 1 base and the J gene end by 7 bases; junction bases not matched to a gene: 3.

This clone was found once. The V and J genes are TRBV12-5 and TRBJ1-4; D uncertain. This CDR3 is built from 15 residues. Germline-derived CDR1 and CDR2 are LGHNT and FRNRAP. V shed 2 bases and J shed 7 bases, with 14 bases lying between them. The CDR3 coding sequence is TGTGCTAGTGGTTTGCCTAACGGAGGCTTTGAAAAACTGTTTTTT. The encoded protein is CASGLPNGGFEKLFF.

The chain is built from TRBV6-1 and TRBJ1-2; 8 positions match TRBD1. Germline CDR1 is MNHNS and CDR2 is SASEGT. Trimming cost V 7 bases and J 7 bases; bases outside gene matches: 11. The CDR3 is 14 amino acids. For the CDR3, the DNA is TGTGCCAGCATTCTGGACAGGGTGGAGGGTGGCTACACCTTC. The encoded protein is CASILDRVEGGYTF.

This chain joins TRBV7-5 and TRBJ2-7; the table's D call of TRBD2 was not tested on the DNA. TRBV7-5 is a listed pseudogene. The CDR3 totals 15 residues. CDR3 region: CARSLRVGSFYEQYV. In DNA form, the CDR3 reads TGTGCCAGAAGCTTGCGGGTGGGCTCGTTCTACGAGCAGTACGTC.

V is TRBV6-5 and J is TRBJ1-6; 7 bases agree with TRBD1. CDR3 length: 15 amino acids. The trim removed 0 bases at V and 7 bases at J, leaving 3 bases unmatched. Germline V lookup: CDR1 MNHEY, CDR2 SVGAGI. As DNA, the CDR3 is TGTGCCAGCAGTTACTCAGGGGGCGGGAATTCACCCCTCCACTTT. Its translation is CASSYSGGGNSPLHF.